This TCR beta chain emerged from a study of blood T cell repertoires in COVID-19. TCRdb's copy holds only in-frame clones and misses some; the assay was immunoSEQ multiplex PCR. The sample contains about 180,000 clones, approximately 84% of which appear only once. The ends were cut back, 4 bases at V and 6 bases at J, with 25 bases in the middle. There are 18 residues in the CDR3. Germline V gene data show CDR1 as SGHRS and CDR2 as YFSETQ. Ages ranged from roughly 18 to 100 years, with residence in about two dozen US areas. The chain is built from TRBV5-1 and TRBJ2-2, with a possible D match to TRBD2 (6 bases). This clonotype was obtained from a woman in her forties with acute COVID-19. The sample consisted of PBMCs or T cells enriched from blood (not recorded which). CDR3 region: CASSRPPASGDIPGELFF. The DNA for the CDR3 is TGCGCCAGCAGCCGACCCCCCGCCTCGGGAGATATTCCCGGGGAGCTGTTTTTT.